The rows below give T cell receptor beta chains drawn from one sample of a study of T cell responses to AZD1222 COVID-19 vaccine. Sequencing used immunoSEQ multiplex PCR; TCRdb keeps in-frame clones, though not all of them. Here the sample spans around 150,000 clones, over 75% being singletons. The sample was peripheral blood, taken on day 0 of AZD1222 vaccination. The receptors stem from an adult in good health. The CDR3 runs from the conserved cysteine through the conserved F or W.

v_call: TRBV9
j_call: TRBJ1-2
cdr3_aa: CASSLIQGYGYTF

v_call: TRBV19
j_call: TRBJ1-6
cdr3_aa: CASSTDRGSDSPLHF

v_call: TRBV6-1
j_call: TRBJ2-1
cdr3_aa: CASSERSGNSYNEQFF

v_call: TRBV25-1
j_call: TRBJ1-2
cdr3_aa: CASSLTSNYGYTF

v_call: TRBV27
j_call: TRBJ1-1
cdr3_aa: CASSLSGRVGNMNTEAFF

v_call: TRBV7-9
j_call: TRBJ1-2
cdr3_aa: CASTPRGQGLLGGYTF

v_call: TRBV20-1
j_call: TRBJ2-5
cdr3_aa: CSASIKEQETQYF

v_call: TRBV7-2
j_call: TRBJ1-3
cdr3_aa: CASSLALPSSGNTIYF

v_call: TRBV7-3
j_call: TRBJ2-3
cdr3_aa: CASSLIRIIQGAQYF

v_call: TRBV5-1
j_call: TRBJ1-1
cdr3_aa: CASSLSGARGGVTEAFF

v_call: TRBV7-7
j_call: TRBJ2-1
cdr3_aa: CASSLAGGSSNEQFF

v_call: TRBV21-1
j_call: TRBJ1-6
cdr3_aa: CASSKGGTENSPLHF

v_call: TRBV27
j_call: TRBJ1-3
cdr3_aa: CASPPVGGPVPGNTIYF

v_call: TRBV7-9
j_call: TRBJ1-4
cdr3_aa: CASSLGGGEKLFF

v_call: TRBV19
j_call: TRBJ1-2
cdr3_aa: CASSSRRSGVDGYTF

v_call: TRBV10-3
j_call: TRBJ2-3
cdr3_aa: CAISESMPSDADTQYF

v_call: TRBV5-4
j_call: TRBJ2-2
cdr3_aa: CASSIPTGSTGELFF

v_call: TRBV29-1
j_call: TRBJ1-6
cdr3_aa: CSVKRGDYNSPLHF

v_call: TRBV19
j_call: TRBJ2-1
cdr3_aa: CASSIGAGSEWPAYNEQFF

v_call: TRBV12-3/TRBV12-4
j_call: TRBJ1-2
cdr3_aa: CASSLGESYGYTF

v_call: TRBV10-3
j_call: TRBJ2-2
cdr3_aa: CAISQVGENTNTGELFF

v_call: TRBV6-5
j_call: TRBJ1-1
cdr3_aa: CASSWGLPLMNTEAFF

v_call: TRBV11-3
j_call: TRBJ2-7
cdr3_aa: CASSQQGTRDEQYF

v_call: TRBV9
j_call: TRBJ2-5
cdr3_aa: CASSVGSLAGGRETQYF

v_call: TRBV19
j_call: TRBJ2-7
cdr3_aa: CASSLLPGPTYEQYF

v_call: TRBV10-3
j_call: TRBJ1-6
cdr3_aa: CATQEGRNSPLHF

v_call: TRBV7-2
j_call: TRBJ1-5
cdr3_aa: CASSLTGISQPQHF

v_call: TRBV5-6
j_call: TRBJ2-5
cdr3_aa: CASSPFREETQYF

v_call: TRBV27
j_call: TRBJ2-7
cdr3_aa: CASRTRAFYEQYF

v_call: TRBV4-2
j_call: TRBJ2-4
cdr3_aa: CASSQAGQGADNIQYF

v_call: TRBV28
j_call: TRBJ2-5
cdr3_aa: CASSPTPQETQYF

v_call: TRBV15
j_call: TRBJ2-1
cdr3_aa: CATSASHEQFF

v_call: TRBV30
j_call: TRBJ1-2
cdr3_aa: CAWSVGRDYTF

v_call: TRBV19
j_call: TRBJ2-7
cdr3_aa: CASSMPGAGEQYF

v_call: TRBV13
j_call: TRBJ2-7
cdr3_aa: CASRPPGGLREQYF

v_call: TRBV7-9
j_call: TRBJ1-5
cdr3_aa: CASSHRGRGNQPQHF

v_call: TRBV3-1/TRBV3-2
j_call: TRBJ2-3
cdr3_aa: CASSPGLAGAKTSTDTQYF

v_call: TRBV7-9
j_call: TRBJ2-7
cdr3_aa: CASSPGQGYEQYF

v_call: TRBV12-3/TRBV12-4
j_call: TRBJ1-1
cdr3_aa: CASSSQYRTEAFF

v_call: TRBV29-1
j_call: TRBJ1-6
cdr3_aa: CSVSSGAANSPLHF

v_call: TRBV7-6
j_call: TRBJ2-3
cdr3_aa: CASSPLAGGGTDTQYF

v_call: TRBV11-3
j_call: TRBJ2-1
cdr3_aa: CASSLEGSGGGVYYEQFF

v_call: TRBV19
j_call: TRBJ2-7
cdr3_aa: CASSIPGGLSSYEQYF

v_call: TRBV5-1
j_call: TRBJ2-2
cdr3_aa: CASSLDVGLRTGELFF

v_call: TRBV7-8
j_call: TRBJ1-6
cdr3_aa: CASRKSQIGDSPLHF

v_call: TRBV7-3
j_call: TRBJ2-2
cdr3_aa: CASSPFGTDTGELFF

v_call: TRBV6-6
j_call: TRBJ1-3
cdr3_aa: CASSYGTRSGNTIYF

v_call: TRBV29-1
j_call: TRBJ1-2
cdr3_aa: CSVEWLYGYTF

v_call: TRBV30
j_call: TRBJ1-6
cdr3_aa: CAWSFSSSYNSPLHF

v_call: TRBV3-1/TRBV3-2
j_call: TRBJ1-5
cdr3_aa: CASSQDAGGRQPQHF

v_call: TRBV6-6
j_call: TRBJ2-2
cdr3_aa: CASRPPSGELFF

v_call: TRBV6-5
j_call: TRBJ2-1
cdr3_aa: CASRTLGRGYNEQFF

v_call: TRBV5-4
j_call: TRBJ1-4
cdr3_aa: CASSWDRDEKLFF

v_call: TRBV11-2
j_call: TRBJ2-5
cdr3_aa: CVSSGGATQETQYF

v_call: TRBV19
j_call: TRBJ1-5
cdr3_aa: CASSIVPGSNQPQHF

v_call: TRBV21-1
j_call: TRBJ1-6
cdr3_aa: CASSSRSLLGHANSPLHF